These 32 T cell receptor beta chains share one sample of origin, sequenced in a study of shared clonotypes between healthy human individuals. TCRdb keeps only in-frame clones here, not all; method: immunoSEQ multiplex PCR. The sample holds roughly 1,000,000 clones, around 78% seen once. Sequenced: memory CD4+ T cells from PBMCs. The subset: CD45RA-negative fraction. The receptors were gathered from a man aged 18 to 29 in good health. Some clones in this sample may be carry-over from other donors' samples.

The chain couples TRBV19 to TRBJ1-4; D not certain. The CDR3 covers 14 residues. With 3 bases removed from V and 4 bases from J, the gap between germline ends came to 9 bases. From germline, CDR1 is LNHDA and CDR2 SQIVND (reference sequence). CDR3 sequence: CASSMTIGNEKLFF. The CDR3 nucleotides read TGTGCCAGTAGTATGACAATAGGTAATGAAAAACTGTTTTTT.

This clone was seen more than once but under ten times. The chain links TRBV2 to TRBJ1-3, with D unclear. Between the trimmed V and J ends, which lost 4 bases and 4 bases, there was a span of 8 bases. Germline CDR1 is SNHLY and CDR2 is FYNNEI. CDR3 length: 13 residues. CDR3 DNA sequence: TGTGCCAGCAGTGGGACTATGGGAAACACCATATATTTT. Amino acid sequence: CASSGTMGNTIYF.

The CDR3 nucleotides read TGCGCCAGCAGCGTGGGACAGACAGCAACTAATGAAAAACTGTTTTTT. This gives the protein CASSVGQTATNEKLFF. J is TRBJ1-4 and V is TRBV5-1; 7 bases map to TRBD1. J gave up 0 bases and V 4 bases, and 6 bases lay outside the gene matches. CDR1 and CDR2 from the germline V gene are SGHRS and YFSETQ. The length of the CDR3 is 16 residues.

The chain carries TRBV28 and TRBJ2-7; D is ambiguous. This CDR3 has 15 amino acids. In germline, CDR1 is MDHEN, CDR2 SYDVKM. V was trimmed by 3 bases and J by 1 base, leaving 13 bases between them. The CDR3 loop reads CASSLAGPLSYEQYF. The CDR3 region has the DNA TGTGCCAGCAGTTTGGCCGGGCCTCTTTCCTACGAGCAGTACTTC.

The V call is TRBV27, the J call TRBJ2-1; D is ambiguous. The germline V gene has CDR1 MNHEY and CDR2 SMNVEV (reference sequence). Trimming removed 1 base from V and 7 bases from J, with 17 bases in between. The CDR3 length is 16 residues. The CDR3 here is CASSLYSPRGRNEQFF. DNA of the CDR3: TGTGCCAGCAGTTTATATAGCCCGAGAGGACGAAATGAGCAGTTCTTC.

With regard to this clone: Other DNA sequences in the same sample also yield this CDR3. The chain is built from TRBV5-1 and TRBJ1-1; 9 bases fit TRBD1. Germline V gene data show CDR1 as SGHRS and CDR2 as YFSETQ. V dropped 5 bases and J dropped 4; count of bases not matched to a gene: 6. This CDR3 spans 14 amino acids. The CDR3: CASSPGTGSTEAFF. In nucleotides, the CDR3 is TGCGCCAGCAGTCCCGGGACAGGGTCCACTGAAGCTTTCTTT. The whole variable domain, filled in from reference TRBV5-1 and TRBJ1-1, reads KAGVTQTPRYLIKTRGQQVTLSCSPISGHRSVSWYQQTPGQGLQFLFEYFSETQRNKGNFPGRFSGRQFSNSRSEMNVSTLELGDSALYLCASSPGTGSTEAFFGQGTRLTVV.

This clone was counted only a few times. The V gene is TRBV10-3, the J gene TRBJ1-1; 8 bases fit TRBD1. V shed 6 bases, J shed 2 bases, and the junction held 5 bases outside the gene matches. CDR1 and CDR2 (germline): ENHRY, SYGVKD. The CDR3 covers 14 residues. The CDR3 nucleotides read TGTGCCATCAGAGGGGACAGGAGCAACACTGAAGCTTTCTTT. Translating gives CAIRGDRSNTEAFF.

The chain employs TRBV5-1 and TRBJ2-7; weak D call: TRBD2 (6 bases). The CDR3 totals 15 residues. CDR1 and CDR2 (germline): SGHRS, YFSETQ. Trimming removed 0 bases from V and 7 bases from J, with 17 bases in between. The CDR3 here is CASSLGFGTAYEQYF. Here the CDR3 DNA reads TGCGCCAGCAGCTTGGGGTTCGGGACTGCTTATGAGCAGTACTTC.

J is TRBJ2-1 and V is TRBV25-1; D unclear. V was pared by 3 bases and J by 8 bases, with 14 bases between. This CDR3 region has 14 residues. CDR1 MGHDK and CDR2 SYGVNS come from the germline V gene. The CDR3, as DNA: TGTGCCAGCAGTGAGCCCCACCTGTCCCATGAGCAGTTCTTC. As protein: CASSEPHLSHEQFF.

V usage is TRBV2 and J usage is TRBJ2-7; D unclear. The CDR3 runs to 15 residues. Germline CDR1 is SNHLY and CDR2 is FYNNEI. Trimming shortened V by 0 bases and J by 2 bases, and 11 bases separated the two germline ends. In DNA, the CDR3 is TGTGCCAGCAGTGAAGCGCTTCGGGCCGCCTACGAGCAGTACTTC. Translated, it gives CASSEALRAAYEQYF.

The CDR3 nucleotides read TGTGCCAGCCCACCCCACGAGCAGTACTTC. This gives the protein CASPPHEQYF. The V call is TRBV6-5, the J call TRBJ2-7; no firm D call. Germline CDR1 and CDR2: MNHEY and SVGAGI. Trimming shortened V by 8 bases and J by 5 bases, and 7 bases separated the two germline ends. This CDR3 has 10 amino acids.

The chain employs TRBV5-1 and TRBJ2-3, with a possible D match to TRBD2 (5 bases). CDR1 and CDR2 from the germline V gene are SGHRS and YFSETQ. This CDR3 contains 15 residues. Trimming took off 2 bases at V and 1 base at J, with 11 bases between the two ends. CDR3 coding DNA: TGCGCCAGCAGCTTCTCGGACGGGGGCACAGATACGCAGTATTTT. Amino acids: CASSFSDGGTDTQYF.

The V and J genes are TRBV27 and TRBJ1-6; D is unresolved. The CDR3 consists of 16 residues. The V gene's germline CDR1 is MNHEY and CDR2 SMNVEV (reference sequence). Trimming pared 0 bases from V and 0 bases from J, leaving 6 bases between. The CDR3 is CASSLSWSSYNSPLHF. Here the CDR3 DNA reads TGTGCCAGCAGTTTATCCTGGAGCTCCTATAATTCACCCCTCCACTTT.

V and J are TRBV28 and TRBJ2-1; D is tentatively TRBD1 or TRBD2 (5 bases each). The CDR3 consists of 16 residues. Trimming removed 4 bases from V and 0 bases from J, with 13 bases in between. CDR1 and CDR2 from the germline V gene are MDHEN and SYDVKM. Here the CDR3 reads CASSSQGRSSYNEQFF. DNA of the CDR3: TGTGCCAGCAGTTCCCAGGGACGAAGCTCCTACAATGAGCAGTTCTTC.

This clone was observed a handful of times. The chain uses TRBV30 and TRBJ1-5; 7 bases align to TRBD1. This CDR3 is built from 13 residues. Germline assignment: CDR1 GTSNPN and CDR2 SVGIG (reference sequence). V was pared by 6 bases and J by 7 bases, with 9 bases of the junction left unmatched. The CDR3 here is CACQTQGGQPQHF. The CDR3, as DNA: TGTGCCTGCCAAACTCAGGGGGGACAGCCCCAGCATTTT.

The chain recombines TRBV7-2 with TRBJ2-1, with D unclear. CDR3 length: 15 residues. Deletions cut 1 base from V and 0 bases from J, with 7 bases between. Germline loops: CDR1 SGHTA, CDR2 FQGNSA. The CDR3 spells CASSLGWSSYNEQFF. CDR3 coding DNA: TGTGCCAGCAGCTTAGGATGGTCCTCCTACAATGAGCAGTTCTTC. The full variable domain, with the rest looked up from reference TRBV7-2 and TRBJ2-1, is GAGVSQSPSNKVTEKGKDVELRCDPISGHTALYWYRQSLGQGLEFLIYFQGNSAPDKSGLPSDRFSAERTGGSVSTLTIQRTQQEDSAVYLCASSLGWSSYNEQFFGPGTRLTVL.

CDR3 nucleotides: TGTGCCAGCAGCCAAGACTCCTATACGCAGTATTTT. It specifies CASSQDSYTQYF. This chain connects TRBV7-3 to TRBJ2-3; D call uncertain. V shed 5 bases and J shed 7 bases, with 10 bases lying between them. This CDR3 region has 12 residues. Germline loops: CDR1 SGHTA, CDR2 FQGTGA.

This clone was found once. This rearrangement joins TRBV5-1 to TRBJ1-3; D ambiguous. Deletions cut 4 bases from V and 0 bases from J, with 17 bases between. The CDR3 totals 17 residues. Germline-derived CDR1 and CDR2 are SGHRS and YFSETQ. The CDR3 nucleotides are TGCGCCAGCAGCCACTCCGGAGACCCTAGCTCTGGAAACACCATATATTTT. This encodes CASSHSGDPSSGNTIYF.

The CDR3 DNA is TGTGCCAGCTCACTGCGCGGAGTAGCGGGGACCCTAGATACGCAGTATTTT. It codes for CASSLRGVAGTLDTQYF. The chain combines TRBV18 with TRBJ2-3, with 8 bases lining up with TRBD2. The V gene's germline CDR1 is KGHSH and CDR2 LQKENI. The CDR3 has 17 amino acids. V shed 4 bases, J shed 5 bases, and the junction held 14 bases outside the gene matches.

This clone was detected only a few times. For the CDR3, the DNA is TGTGCCAGCAGTTTCAACAGGGGGGGTAAAGCTTTCTTT. This codes for CASSFNRGGKAFF. The chain is built from TRBV7-2 and TRBJ1-1; 8 nucleotides align to TRBD1. This CDR3 has 13 residues. V gave up 6 bases and J gave up 9 bases; unmatched junction bases: 9. The germline CDR1 and CDR2 sequences are SGHTA and FQGNSA.

J is TRBJ2-7 and V is TRBV6-4, with TRBD2 identical over 13 bases. V was clipped by 6 bases and J by 0 bases; unmatched bases: 11. Germline-derived CDR1 and CDR2 are MRHNA and SNTAGT. This CDR3 has 18 residues. CDR3 region: CASSIIKTSGRFSYEQYF. In DNA, the CDR3 is TGTGCCAGCAGCATAATTAAGACTAGCGGGAGGTTCTCCTACGAGCAGTACTTC.

This rearrangement joins TRBV7-6 to TRBJ2-5; D gene unclear. V lost 0 bases and J 1 base, leaving 3 bases between the germline ends. This CDR3 spans 13 amino acids. Germline V lookup: CDR1 SGHVS, CDR2 FNYEAQ. The CDR3 DNA follows: TGTGCCAGCAGCTTAGCCCCCCAAGAGACCCAGTACTTC. Translating it yields CASSLAPQETQYF.

This clone was seen a handful of times. The V gene is TRBV6-1, the J gene TRBJ1-1; D is unresolved. The CDR3 sequence is 13 residues long. Germline V gene data show CDR1 as MNHNS and CDR2 as SASEGT. The germline V and J ends were trimmed by 6 bases and 1 base, with 9 bases remaining between them. CDR3 protein: CASRIVGNTEAFF. The CDR3 DNA follows: TGTGCCAGCAGGATTGTTGGGAACACTGAAGCTTTCTTT.

This clone was observed once. The V and J genes are TRBV19 and TRBJ2-2; perhaps TRBD1 as D (6 bases). V was pared by 9 bases and J by 2 bases, with 13 bases between. The CDR3 is made up of 14 amino acids. CDR1 is LNHDA and CDR2 is SQIVND in the germline V gene (reference sequence). The DNA of the CDR3 is TGTGCCAGCTGTTACAGGGAAAACACCGGGGAGCTGTTTTTT. This translates into CASCYRENTGELFF. Full variable domain (missing parts from reference TRBV19 and TRBJ2-2): DGGITQSPKYLFRKEGQNVTLSCEQNLNHDAMYWYRQDPGQGLRLIYYSQIVNDFQKGDIAEGYSVSREKKESFPLTVTSAQKNPTAFYLCASCYRENTGELFFGEGSRLTVL.

This chain joins TRBV7-2 and TRBJ2-5; TRBD2 agrees at 12 bases. The J segment lost 3 bases and the V segment lost 2 bases, leaving 4 bases of the junction unmatched. The CDR3 loop spans 16 amino acids. Germline-derived CDR1 and CDR2 are SGHTA and FQGNSA. The CDR3 spells CASSLLRLAGEETQYF. The CDR3 DNA reads TGTGCCAGCAGCTTATTGAGACTAGCGGGAGAAGAGACCCAGTACTTC.

J is TRBJ2-7 and V is TRBV2; the D gene is possibly TRBD1 (6 bases). This CDR3 region has 12 residues. From germline, CDR1 is SNHLY and CDR2 FYNNEI. V lost 6 bases and J lost 5, with 11 bases in between. Here the CDR3 reads CASRPGANEQYF. CDR3 bases: TGTGCCAGCAGGCCAGGGGCGAACGAGCAGTACTTC.

This clone occurred once. This chain joins TRBV7-2 and TRBJ2-7; TRBD2 matches at 9 bases. Germline CDR1 and CDR2: SGHTA and FQGNSA. This CDR3 contains 14 residues. J was trimmed by 4 bases and V by 5 bases; bases with no gene match: 6. This chain's CDR3 is CASSMGLASYEQYF. The CDR3, as DNA: TGTGCCAGCAGCATGGGACTAGCTTCTTACGAGCAGTACTTC.

The V and J genes are TRBV9 and TRBJ2-5; the match to TRBD2 covers 7 bases. With V trimmed by 7 bases and J by 5 bases, 8 bases remained unmatched. CDR3 length: 13 amino acids. Per germline, CDR1 SGDLS and CDR2 YYNGEE. The CDR3 coding sequence is TGTGCCAGCGGCGGCGGGAGTCAGGAGACCCAGTACTTC. Protein: CASGGGSQETQYF. Complete variable domain (other parts from reference TRBV9 and TRBJ2-5): DSGVTQTPKHLITATGQRVTLRCSPRSGDLSVYWYQQSLDQGLQFLIQYYNGEERAKGNILERFSAQQFPDLHSELNLSSLELGDSALYFCASGGGSQETQYFGPGTRLLVL.

The V call is TRBV29-1, the J call TRBJ2-1, with 7 bases aligning to TRBD2. J was trimmed by 9 bases and V by 4 bases; bases with no gene match: 9. The germline V gene has CDR1 SQVTM and CDR2 ANQGSEA. The CDR3 contains 13 residues. The CDR3 coding sequence is TGCAGCGTTGCGGGAGGAGTACGGGGTGAGCAGTTCTTC. Translating gives CSVAGGVRGEQFF.

The chain uses TRBV5-4 and TRBJ1-1; TRBD1 matches 7 bases. The V gene end was trimmed by 3 bases and the J gene end by 8 bases; junction bases not matched to a gene: 13. The germline V gene has CDR1 SGHNT and CDR2 YYREEE (reference sequence). The CDR3 sequence is 15 residues long. CDR3 nucleotides: TGTGCCAGCAGCTGGCGAGCAGGGGGAGATAGCGAAGCTTTCTTT. This sequence encodes CASSWRAGGDSEAFF.

This chain joins TRBV27 and TRBJ2-2; no clear D gene. CDR3 length: 14 residues. V lost 7 bases, J lost 0 bases, and 9 bases lay in between. CDR1 and CDR2 (germline): MNHEY, SMNVEV (reference sequence). CDR3 amino acids: CASTIRTNTGELFF. The CDR3 region has the DNA TGTGCCAGCACCATAAGGACGAACACCGGGGAGCTGTTTTTT.

This clone turned up a few times. The chain carries TRBV5-4 and TRBJ2-2; 8 bases are a match to TRBD1. This CDR3 has 14 residues. Germline CDR1 and CDR2: SGHNT and YYREEE (reference sequence). With 5 bases clipped from V and 5 bases from J, the junction kept 5 bases outside the gene matches. The CDR3 nucleotides are TGTGCCAGCAGGATCGACAGGGGAACCGGGGAGCTGTTTTTT. Translated, it gives CASRIDRGTGELFF. The full variable domain, its missing parts supplied by reference TRBV5-4 and TRBJ2-2, is ETGVTQSPTHLIKTRGQQVTLRCSSQSGHNTVSWYQQALGQGPQFIFQYYREEENGRGNFPPRFSGLQFPNYSSELNVNALELDDSALYLCASRIDRGTGELFFGEGSRLTVL.